Listed here are 19 T cell receptor beta chains from one sample, sequenced in a study of CD8 T cells in Susac syndrome. RNA amounts of about 0.5 to 1 ug underwent reverse transcription with random hexamers. TCRdb ran MiXCR on the immunoSEQ multiplex PCR reads and lists one entry per CDR3 protein. The sample has 300,000 or so distinct CDR3 sequences, around 92% seen once. Source material: CD4+ T cells from PBMCs. These receptors came from a human donor with multiple sclerosis.

The chain uses TRBV20-1 and TRBJ1-2; D perhaps matches TRBD1 (6 bases). This CDR3 comprises 15 residues. CDR1 and CDR2 (germline): DFQATT, SNEGSKA (reference sequence). Trimming cost V 1 base and J 3 bases, with 15 bases left between them. The CDR3 coding sequence is TGCAGTGCTAGAGCTCCAGGGACAATGGACTATGGCTACACCTTC. This gives the protein CSARAPGTMDYGYTF.

The table lists this clonotype with a few counts. The chain employs TRBV19 and TRBJ2-3; 10 bases are a match to TRBD2. The CDR3 is 12 amino acids. Germline-derived CDR1 and CDR2 are LNHDA and SQIVND (reference sequence). V lost 10 bases to trimming and J lost 5 bases; unmatched junction nucleotides: 3. The DNA for the CDR3 is TGTGCCACCCGACTAGCGGGAGATACGCAGTATTTT. Its translation is CATRLAGDTQYF.

J is TRBJ2-1 and V is TRBV6-5, with TRBD1 identical over 8 bases. Trimming cost V 2 bases and J 4 bases; bases outside gene matches: 10. Germline loops: CDR1 MNHEY, CDR2 SVGAGI. The CDR3 has 17 residues. CDR3 protein: CASSYDDDRGLYNEQFF. CDR3 nucleotide sequence: TGTGCCAGCAGTTACGACGACGACAGGGGACTTTACAATGAGCAGTTCTTC.

Only one count was recorded for this clonotype. The chain combines TRBV7-2 with TRBJ2-7; the D gene is possibly TRBD2 (5 bases). The CDR3 is 15 residues long. CDR1 is SGHTA, CDR2 FQGNSA, per germline. V was pared by 1 base and J by 1 base, with 11 bases between. CDR3 residues: CASSLDGGPSYEQYF. CDR3 bases: TGTGCCAGCAGCTTAGACGGCGGGCCGTCCTACGAGCAGTACTTC.

The gene calls are TRBV7-2 and TRBJ2-7, with 7 bases fitting TRBD2. CDR1 and CDR2 from the germline V gene are SGHTA and FQGNSA. Losses at the gene ends were 4 bases for V and 0 bases for J; bases not matched to a gene: 6. The CDR3 consists of 15 residues. Written as DNA, the CDR3 is TGTGCCAGCAGCTATTTCGGCGGGAGCTCCTACGAGCAGTACTTC. As protein: CASSYFGGSSYEQYF.

The chain has TRBV24-1 and TRBJ2-2, with a weak D call TRBD2 (6 bases). CDR3 size: 13 residues. Per the germline V gene, CDR1 is KGHDR and CDR2 is SFDVKD. The V gene lost 5 bases and the J gene lost 4 bases, with 7 bases spanning the gap. The CDR3 region has the DNA TGTGCCACCAGTGGGAGGGGCACCGGGGAGCTGTTTTTT. Translating gives CATSGRGTGELFF.

This sequence joins TRBV11-2 and TRBJ1-6; D gene uncertain. The CDR3 sequence is 14 residues long. Per the germline V gene, CDR1 is SGHAT and CDR2 is FQNNGV. Trimming left V 3 bases short and J 7 bases short, with 10 bases between. The CDR3 here is CASSFGLGNSPLHF. The CDR3 nucleotides are TGTGCCAGCAGCTTCGGGTTAGGGAATTCACCCCTCCACTTT.

The chain links TRBV29-1 to TRBJ1-1; no firm D call. Germline assignment: CDR1 SQVTM and CDR2 ANQGSEA. V lost 5 bases and J lost 0, with 13 bases in between. The CDR3 is 14 amino acids. Written as DNA, the CDR3 is TGCAGCGTTTGGGCAGGTGCTATGAACACTGAAGCTTTCTTT. Translating it yields CSVWAGAMNTEAFF.

CDR3 region: CASGLVLRRQGQYNEQFF. The DNA for the CDR3 is TGTGCTAGTGGTTTGGTCCTCAGGAGGCAGGGGCAGTACAATGAGCAGTTCTTC. The chain uses TRBV12-5 and TRBJ2-1; the D gene is possibly TRBD1 (6 bases). The CDR3 covers 18 residues. V was clipped by 0 bases and J by 4 bases, with 19 bases between them. Germline V gene sequence: CDR1 LGHNT, CDR2 FRNRAP.

The chain couples TRBV5-1 to TRBJ2-1; tentative D call: TRBD1 (5 bases). Trimming took 4 bases from V and 2 from J, leaving 10 bases between them. Germline V lookup: CDR1 SGHRS, CDR2 YFSETQ. The CDR3 is 14 amino acids. CDR3 DNA sequence: TGCGCCAGCAGCGTAGGACACCCCTACAATGAGCAGTTCTTC. Translated: CASSVGHPYNEQFF.

The chain employs TRBV7-8 and TRBJ2-2; unclear D gene. The CDR3 extends over 13 amino acids. The V and J ends lost 0 bases and 7 bases respectively, with 6 bases between them. Germline lookup yields CDR1 SGHVS and CDR2 FQNEAQ. As DNA, the CDR3 is TGTGCCAGCAGCTTAGCGTGGATCGGGGAGCTGTTTTTT. It is translated as CASSLAWIGELFF.

The rearrangement joins TRBV29-1 to TRBJ1-1; weak D call: TRBD1 (6 bases). V was clipped by 4 bases and J by 2 bases, with 8 bases between them. The CDR3 has 12 residues. The germline CDR1 and CDR2 sequences are SQVTM and ANQGSEA. DNA of the CDR3: TGCAGCGTTGGGACAGCCAACACTGAAGCTTTCTTT. It specifies CSVGTANTEAFF.

This chain uses TRBV3-1 with TRBJ2-7; the D call may be TRBD1 or TRBD2 (5 bases each). This CDR3 has 14 amino acids. Germline lookup yields CDR1 LGHDT and CDR2 YNNKEL (reference sequence). Between the trimmed V and J ends, which lost 3 bases and 1 base, there was a span of 10 bases. CDR3 bases: TGTGCCAGCAGCCAGGGCTGGGGGTCCTACGAGCAGTACTTC. Translating gives CASSQGWGSYEQYF.

The rearrangement uses TRBV2 and TRBJ2-3; the match to TRBD2 covers 13 bases. Germline-derived CDR1 and CDR2 are SNHLY and FYNNEI. J gave up 1 base and V 4 bases, and 5 bases lay outside the gene matches. The CDR3 spans 17 residues. In DNA, the CDR3 is TGTGCCAGCAGTGGTCGGGGACTAGCGGGACGCACAGATACGCAGTATTTT. It specifies CASSGRGLAGRTDTQYF.

This clonotype was seen a few times. The rearrangement links TRBV3-1 to TRBJ2-5; D unclear. CDR1 is LGHDT and CDR2 is YNNKEL in the germline V gene (reference sequence). The V end lost 4 bases, the J end lost 5 bases, and 11 bases lay between the germline ends. The CDR3 is 13 residues long. The CDR3 spells CASSPRQGETQYF. The CDR3 DNA follows: TGTGCCAGCAGCCCCCGACAAGGGGAGACCCAGTACTTC.

V and J are TRBV5-1 and TRBJ1-2; D may be TRBD1 (5 bases). The CDR3 consists of 15 residues. With 0 bases removed from V and 4 bases from J, the gap between germline ends came to 13 bases. CDR1 is SGHRS and CDR2 is YFSETQ in the germline V gene. CDR3 residues: CASSLDQGGIYGYTF. CDR3 in DNA: TGCGCCAGCAGCTTGGATCAGGGTGGGATCTATGGCTACACCTTC.

The chain links TRBV6-5 to TRBJ2-7; D gene uncertain. The CDR3 has 13 residues. Per germline, CDR1 MNHEY and CDR2 SVGAGI. V dropped 5 bases and J dropped 9 bases, with 17 bases sitting between them. The CDR3 loop is CASSPPGVSMQYF. CDR3 in DNA: TGTGCCAGCAGTCCCCCGGGCGTTTCGATGCAGTACTTC.

The chain recombines TRBV10-3 with TRBJ2-4, with D possibly matching TRBD2 (5 bases). The germline V gene encodes CDR1 ENHRY and CDR2 SYGVKD. V was pared by 7 bases and J by 8 bases, with 18 bases between. This CDR3 contains 14 residues. CDR3 in amino acids: CAITTDPTSDIQYF. DNA of the CDR3: TGTGCCATCACAACGGACCCAACTAGTGACATTCAGTACTTC.

The CDR3 sequence is CASSLGDRGGYTF. The CDR3 nucleotides read TGTGCCAGCAGCTTGGGGGATAGGGGTGGCTACACCTTC. The chain employs TRBV5-6 and TRBJ1-2, with D possibly TRBD1 on 5 matching bases. Trimming stripped 0 bases from V and 7 bases from J, with 10 bases between. The CDR3 runs 13 residues. The germline V gene has CDR1 SGHDT and CDR2 YYEEEE. Drawing the rest from reference TRBV5-6 and TRBJ1-2, the complete variable domain is DAGVTQSPTHLIKTRGQQVTLRCSPKSGHDTVSWYQQALGQGPQFIFQYYEEEERQRGNFPDRFSGHQFPNYSSELNVNALLLGDSALYLCASSLGDRGGYTFGSGTRLTVV.